This record concerns one T cell receptor beta chain sequence. Clones were sequenced by immunoSEQ multiplex PCR, and TCRdb holds only the in-frame ones, with some missing. The repertoire consists of about 46,000 clones, with 88% occurring once and the leading ten covering roughly 43%. Between the trimmed V and J ends, which lost 2 bases and 3 bases, there was a span of 11 bases. CDR3 length: 14 amino acids. CDR1 and CDR2 from the germline V gene are MNHEY and SVGEGT. The data originate from a study of control samples from healthy donors and cancer patients. The TCR comes from a man over 45 with head and neck cancer. Sequencing was done on a sample of PBMCs. J is TRBJ2-7 and V is TRBV6-2 or TRBV6-3; D is unclear. The CDR3 DNA reads as TGTGCCAGCAGTTACGTTGCGAACTACTACGAGCAGTACTTC. Translation: CASSYVANYYEQYF.